This TCR beta chain was documented in a study of blood T cell repertoires in COVID-19. This CDR3 contains 16 residues. Germline V CDR1 and CDR2: SGHTA, FQGNSA. V lost 3 bases and J lost 9; bases outside the gene matches: 11. The sample holds one count of this clone. As handled by the study authors: Cell counts per sample came from amplifying reference gene primers. Assay: immunoSEQ multiplex PCR; the TCRdb copy retains only in-frame clones and omits some. The V and J calls and clone size were taken over from that table, and D and trimming were inferred from the DNA. The sample consists of tens of thousands of clones, 80% to 90% of them appearing once.

The sequenced sample was peripheral blood. The source is a human donor in a cohort sampled during active COVID-19. This rearrangement joins TRBV7-2 to TRBJ2-1; 10 nucleotides match TRBD1. The CDR3 DNA follows: TGTGCCAGCAGCTTCCTGAGGACAGGGGGGCACGGTGAGCAGTTCTTC. This translates into CASSFLRTGGHGEQFF.